The 25 T cell receptor beta chains below come from one sample, sequenced in a study of cytomegalovirus exposure and HLA in healthy donors. Assay used: immunoSEQ multiplex PCR; TCRdb lists only in-frame clones, some missing. Of more than 150,000 clones in the sample, 88% were seen once. The sample taken for sequencing was PBMCs. The source is a man between 18 and 35 years old in good health and CMV-seronegative.

This sequence joins TRBV7-8 and TRBJ2-5, with D tentatively TRBD1 (6 bases). The CDR3 spans 13 residues. V shed 5 bases and J shed 9 bases, with 16 bases lying between them. CDR1 SGHVS and CDR2 FQNEAQ come from the germline V gene. CDR3 DNA sequence: TGTGCCAGCAGCCCTCGGACAGAGAGATCCCAGTACTTC. Protein product: CASSPRTERSQYF.

This clone was seen only once. The chain carries TRBV6-5 and TRBJ2-2; D not certain. V was cut by 6 bases and J by 7 bases, with 15 bases left in between. In germline, CDR1 is MNHEY, CDR2 SVGAGI. This CDR3 has 14 amino acids. The CDR3 spells CASRLQVLDGELFF. In DNA form, the CDR3 reads TGTGCCAGCAGACTTCAGGTGCTCGACGGGGAGCTGTTTTTT.

The chain links TRBV27 to TRBJ1-1; D gene uncertain. The CDR3 sequence is 12 residues long. Germline loops: CDR1 MNHEY, CDR2 SMNVEV (reference sequence). Trimming left V 3 bases short and J 8 bases short, with 10 bases between. This CDR3 reads CASSLRVTEAFF. DNA for the CDR3: TGTGCCAGCAGTTTGAGGGTTACCGAAGCTTTCTTT.

The V gene is TRBV27, the J gene TRBJ2-1, with TRBD2 matching 7 bases. There are 15 residues in the CDR3. With V trimmed by 7 bases and J by 10 bases, 16 bases remained unmatched. CDR1 and CDR2 from the germline V gene are MNHEY and SMNVEV (reference sequence). CDR3 protein: CASIVGLGSHSEQFF. The CDR3 DNA reads TGTGCCAGCATAGTCGGACTAGGGTCCCATAGCGAGCAGTTCTTC.

The chain employs TRBV7-9 and TRBJ2-2, with D perhaps TRBD1 (6 bases). The CDR3 is made up of 17 amino acids. CDR1 SEHNR and CDR2 FQNEAQ come from the germline V gene (reference sequence). V gave up 1 base and J gave up 4 bases, with 16 bases separating them. CDR3 DNA sequence: TGTGCCAGCAGCTTAGTCCAGGGGAGACGAGTCACCGGGGAGCTGTTTTTT. Amino acids: CASSLVQGRRVTGELFF.

The chain has TRBV9 and TRBJ2-7; D may be TRBD1 (6 bases). Germline V lookup: CDR1 SGDLS, CDR2 YYNGEE. The CDR3 sequence is 15 residues long. The ends were cut back, 0 bases at V and 5 bases at J, with 15 bases in the middle. CDR3 protein: CASSVALSRGDEQYF. CDR3 bases: TGTGCCAGCAGCGTAGCTCTGAGCAGGGGTGACGAGCAGTACTTC.

The chain has TRBV6-5 and TRBJ2-1; 10 bases map to TRBD2. This CDR3 contains 16 residues. J lost 3 bases, V lost 1 base, and 3 bases had no gene match. The V gene's germline CDR1 is MNHEY and CDR2 SVGAGI. CDR3 residues: CASSYFGLADYNEQFF. The CDR3 DNA reads TGTGCCAGCAGTTACTTCGGACTAGCGGACTACAATGAGCAGTTCTTC.

The V gene is TRBV5-1, the J gene TRBJ1-1; 11 bases line up with TRBD1. Germline V CDR1 and CDR2: SGHRS, YFSETQ. The CDR3 has 15 amino acids. The junction had 7 bases not matched to a gene; V was cut back by 4 bases and J by 5 bases. The CDR3 coding sequence is TGCGCCAGCAGCCCTAGGGACAGGGGGAGGACTGAAGCTTTCTTT. Translating it yields CASSPRDRGRTEAFF.

The chain is built from TRBV2 and TRBJ1-2, with TRBD1 matching over 10 bases. The V gene's germline CDR1 is SNHLY and CDR2 FYNNEI. The CDR3 extends over 14 amino acids. Germline trimming cut 5 bases from V and 10 bases from J; bases unmatched to any gene: 10. CDR3 amino acids: CASSIRDRGFDYTF. Written as DNA, the CDR3 is TGTGCCAGCAGTATCCGGGACAGGGGTTTTGACTACACCTTC. The full variable domain, with the rest looked up from reference TRBV2 and TRBJ1-2, is EPEVTQTPSHQVTQMGQEVILRCVPISNHLYFYWYRQILGQKVEFLVSFYNNEISEKSEIFDDQFSVERPDGSNFTLKIRSTKLEDSAMYFCASSIRDRGFDYTFGSGTRLTVV.

V gene TRBV12-5 combines with J gene TRBJ2-1; D unclear. V was shortened by 5 bases and J by 3 bases, with 8 bases between the two germline ends. The CDR3 spans 13 residues. Per the germline V gene, CDR1 is LGHNT and CDR2 is FRNRAP. The CDR3 coding sequence is TGTGCTAGTGGTGGTGGGCTCTACAATGAGCAGTTCTTC. Translating gives CASGGGLYNEQFF.

The chain couples TRBV6-5 to TRBJ1-2, with D maybe TRBD1 (6 bases). Trimming removed 3 bases from V and 2 bases from J, with 13 bases in between. The germline V gene encodes CDR1 MNHEY and CDR2 SVGAGI. The length of the CDR3 is 15 residues. CDR3 region: CASSYTRGSNYGYTF. The CDR3 DNA reads as TGTGCCAGCAGTTATACAAGGGGGTCGAACTATGGCTACACCTTC.

The V call is TRBV4-3, the J call TRBJ2-2, with D uncertain. Germline V gene sequence: CDR1 LGHNA, CDR2 YSLEER. V dropped 0 bases and J dropped 6 bases, with 8 bases sitting between them. CDR3 length equals 14 residues. DNA of the CDR3: TGCGCCAGCAGCCAAGAAGAGGATCCCGGGGAGCTGTTTTTT. This gives the protein CASSQEEDPGELFF.

This chain connects TRBV27 to TRBJ2-3, with 10 bases that match TRBD2. This CDR3 is built from 17 residues. Trimming removed 6 bases from V and 2 bases from J; junction bases left unmatched: 11. The germline gives CDR1 MNHEY, CDR2 SMNVEV (reference sequence). This chain's CDR3 is CASSRTSGRANTDTQYF. CDR3 coding DNA: TGTGCCAGCAGCCGCACCAGCGGGAGGGCAAACACAGATACGCAGTATTTT.

V is TRBV5-5 and J is TRBJ2-7; D is possibly TRBD1 (8 bases). This CDR3 comprises 14 residues. Germline V gives CDR1 SGHKS, CDR2 YYEKEE (reference sequence). Trimming removed 2 bases from V and 7 bases from J, with 16 bases in between. The CDR3: CASSLTGGVVEQYV. CDR3 nucleotide sequence: TGTGCCAGCAGCTTAACAGGGGGGGTAGTGGAGCAGTACGTC.

The chain couples TRBV7-2 to TRBJ2-7; 10 bases align to TRBD2. The CDR3 totals 17 residues. V trimming: 1 base; J trimming: 1 base; junction bases outside the gene matches: 7. CDR1 SGHTA and CDR2 FQGNSA come from the germline V gene. In DNA form, the CDR3 reads TGTGCCAGCAGCTTAGGCCCACTAGCGGGACTATCCTACGAGCAGTACTTC. As protein: CASSLGPLAGLSYEQYF. The variable domain in full, with the rest retrieved from reference TRBV7-2 and TRBJ2-7, is GAGVSQSPSNKVTEKGKDVELRCDPISGHTALYWYRQSLGQGLEFLIYFQGNSAPDKSGLPSDRFSAERTGGSVSTLTIQRTQQEDSAVYLCASSLGPLAGLSYEQYFGPGTRLTVT.

The genes are TRBV5-5 and TRBJ2-7; maybe TRBD2 (5 bases). This CDR3 spans 13 amino acids. Per germline, CDR1 SGHKS and CDR2 YYEKEE (reference sequence). The ends were cut back, 3 bases at V and 4 bases at J, with 11 bases in the middle. The CDR3 DNA sequence: TGTGCCAGCAGCTACGGACTCTTATACGAGCAGTACTTC. Residues: CASSYGLLYEQYF.

The J gene is TRBJ2-3, the V gene TRBV6-5; the match to TRBD1 covers 7 bases. This CDR3 has 15 residues. Germline V lookup: CDR1 MNHEY, CDR2 SVGAGI. V shed 0 bases and J 3 bases; nucleotides not matched to a gene: 3. CDR3 in DNA: TGTGCCAGCAGTTACTCGACAGGGCGGACAGATACGCAGTATTTT. This encodes CASSYSTGRTDTQYF.

The chain employs TRBV10-2 and TRBJ2-7; 8 bases are a match to TRBD1. Germline lookup yields CDR1 WSHSY and CDR2 SAAADI. The CDR3 loop spans 13 amino acids. V was pared by 7 bases and J by 3 bases, with 5 bases of the junction left unmatched. CDR3 bases: TGCGCCAGCAAGCAAGGGACAGGCTACGAGCAGTACGTC. This translates into CASKQGTGYEQYV.

This clone was found once. The chain is built from TRBV5-1 and TRBJ2-1; 12 bases agree with TRBD1. CDR3 length equals 16 residues. Germline trimming cut 3 bases from V and 10 bases from J; bases unmatched to any gene: 11. Germline assignment: CDR1 SGHRS and CDR2 YFSETQ. CDR3 nucleotides: TGCGCCAGCAGCTCAACCGGGACAGGGGGCGCGGGGGAGCAGTTCTTC. The encoded protein is CASSSTGTGGAGEQFF. The entire variable domain, with the rest obtained from reference TRBV5-1 and TRBJ2-1, is as follows: KAGVTQTPRYLIKTRGQQVTLSCSPISGHRSVSWYQQTPGQGLQFLFEYFSETQRNKGNFPGRFSGRQFSNSRSEMNVSTLELGDSALYLCASSSTGTGGAGEQFFGPGTRLTVL.

This chain uses TRBV6-5 with TRBJ1-2; TRBD1 agrees at 8 bases. V lost 6 bases and J lost 0; bases outside the gene matches: 6. The CDR3 has 15 residues. Germline V gene lookup returns CDR1 MNHEY and CDR2 SVGAGI. DNA for the CDR3: TGTGCCAGCAGCCCACGGGGACAGGCTAACTATGGCTACACCTTC. Translating gives CASSPRGQANYGYTF.

V usage is TRBV27 and J usage is TRBJ1-4; 7 nucleotides match TRBD1. CDR3 size: 14 residues. V trimming: 6 bases; J trimming: 8 bases; junction bases outside the gene matches: 9. CDR1 and CDR2 from the germline V gene are MNHEY and SMNVEV (reference sequence). This CDR3 reads CASRSDRAQEKLFF. CDR3 coding DNA: TGTGCCAGCAGATCCGACAGGGCTCAAGAAAAACTGTTTTTT.

V usage is TRBV4-1 and J usage is TRBJ1-5, with a weak D call TRBD1 (6 bases). CDR3 length: 16 residues. CDR1 is MGHRA and CDR2 is YSYEKL in the germline V gene. Trimming cost V 4 bases and J 1 base, with 14 bases left between them. CDR3 bases: TGCGCCAGCAGCCTAAGCCCTACAGGGAGCAATCAGCCCCAGCATTTT. Translation: CASSLSPTGSNQPQHF.

The chain carries TRBV11-2 and TRBJ1-3, with D uncertain. Trimming removed 1 base from V and 0 bases from J, with 13 bases in between. The germline V gene has CDR1 SGHAT and CDR2 FQNNGV. This CDR3 has 17 residues. The CDR3 loop is CASSLGSGRSSGNTIYF. In nucleotides, the CDR3 is TGTGCCAGCAGCTTAGGGAGCGGGCGGTCCTCTGGAAACACCATATATTTT.

The rearrangement uses TRBV7-9 and TRBJ2-7; 7 positions match TRBD1. With V trimmed by 4 bases and J by 3 bases, 6 bases remained unmatched. Germline assignment: CDR1 SEHNR and CDR2 FQNEAQ (reference sequence). The CDR3 length is 14 residues. The CDR3 DNA reads as TGTGCCAGCAGCTCTGCCGGGACAGTCTACGAGCAGTACTTC. This encodes CASSSAGTVYEQYF.

This chain uses TRBV5-1 with TRBJ1-4, with 9 bases aligning to TRBD1. This CDR3 has 15 amino acids. Germline trimming cut 0 bases from V and 7 bases from J; bases unmatched to any gene: 4. The germline gives CDR1 SGHRS, CDR2 YFSETQ. This chain's CDR3 is CASSLAGQGGEKLFF. CDR3 DNA: TGCGCCAGCAGCTTGGCGGGACAGGGAGGTGAAAAACTGTTTTTT.